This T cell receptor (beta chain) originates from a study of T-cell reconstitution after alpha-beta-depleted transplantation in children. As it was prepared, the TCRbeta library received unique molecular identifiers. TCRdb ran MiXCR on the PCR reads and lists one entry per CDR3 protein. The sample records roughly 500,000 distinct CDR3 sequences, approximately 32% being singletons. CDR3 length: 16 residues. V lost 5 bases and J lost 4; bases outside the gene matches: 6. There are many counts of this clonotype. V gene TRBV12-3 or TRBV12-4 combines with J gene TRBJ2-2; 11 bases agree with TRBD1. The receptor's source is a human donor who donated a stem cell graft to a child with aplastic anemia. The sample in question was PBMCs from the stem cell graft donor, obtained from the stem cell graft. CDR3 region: CASSDAGTGGTGELFF. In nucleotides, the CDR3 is TGTGCCAGCAGTGACGCCGGGACAGGGGGCACCGGGGAGCTGTTTTTT.